What follows describes a single T cell receptor (beta chain). The antigen is unknown. This table comes from immunoSEQ multiplex PCR, and its TCRdb copy is limited to in-frame clones, with some not included. The data hold 14,000 or so clones, with 80% to 90% observed a single time. These data originate in a study of PD-1 blockade in mismatch repair-deficient tumors. Overall study results and limits: About 5% of the roughly 140 peptide-expanded blood TCRs were also found in tumor.

Indicated time point: identical roughly ten-day culture without peptide (control). A roughly ten-day in vitro culture was run per each of roughly 7 reactive peptides. The receptor was derived from an adult with mismatch repair-deficient cancer. The sequences come from cells cultured in vitro, collected from a patient treated with pembrolizumab.

For the CDR3, the DNA is TGTGCCACCAGCAGAGATTCCGGGGGGAATGAGCAGTTCTTC. The encoded protein is CATSRDSGGNEQFF. The chain links TRBV15 to TRBJ2-1, with 7 bases lining up with TRBD2. The germline V gene encodes CDR1 LNHNV and CDR2 YYDKDF (reference sequence). V dropped 0 bases and J dropped 7; count of bases not matched to a gene: 3. The CDR3 sequence is 14 residues long.